These T cell receptor beta chains were read from a single sample in a study of blood T cell repertoires in COVID-19. The data were produced by immunoSEQ multiplex PCR, yet TCRdb's version contains in-frame clones alone and is incomplete. The sample comprises a few hundred thousand clones, more than 80% of which are singletons, and 1.2% rests with the top ten. Sequenced sample: PBMCs or T cells enriched from blood (not recorded which). These receptors were obtained from a man aged 30 to 39 who had recovered from COVID-19. The CDR3 runs from the conserved cysteine through the conserved F or W. The D gene is left open where the match is weak. The size field is filled for only some rows; it gives once, few, many or a size class.

J: TRBJ2-3
D: TRBD2
size: .
V: TRBV5-8
CDR3: CASSLGASGTPDTQYF
DNA: TGTGCCAGCAGCTTGGGGGCTAGCGGGACCCCAGATACGCAGTATTTT

J: TRBJ2-5
D: .
size: once
V: TRBV13
CDR3: CASSGGARETQYF
DNA: TGTGCCAGCAGCGGGGGGGCGCGTGAGACCCAGTACTTC

J: TRBJ2-5
D: TRBD2
size: .
V: TRBV4-2
CDR3: CASSQESSGRALKETQYF
DNA: TGTGCCAGCAGCCAAGAGTCTAGCGGGAGGGCCCTCAAAGAGACCCAGTACTTC

J: TRBJ2-6
D: .
size: .
V: TRBV9
CDR3: CASSRDSLLYVLTF
DNA: TGTGCCAGCAGTCGAGACAGCCTCCTCTACGTCCTGACTTTC

J: TRBJ2-7
D: .
size: .
V: TRBV7-8
CDR3: CASSLRGGEQYF
DNA: TGTGCCAGCAGCTTACGAGGTGGCGAGCAGTACTTC

J: TRBJ2-7
D: TRBD1
size: .
V: TRBV6-5
CDR3: CASSLRRQGTTYEQYF
DNA: TGTGCCAGCAGTTTACGGCGACAGGGAACAACCTACGAGCAGTACTTC

J: TRBJ2-1
D: TRBD1
size: .
V: TRBV3-1/TRBV3-2
CDR3: CASTEGQPLYNEQFF
DNA: TGTGCCAGCACCGAGGGACAGCCCCTTTACAATGAGCAGTTCTTC

J: TRBJ2-2
D: TRBD2
size: many
V: TRBV28
CDR3: CASSLWRLAGGPGELFF
DNA: TGTGCCAGCAGTTTATGGAGGCTAGCGGGAGGCCCCGGGGAGCTGTTTTTT

J: TRBJ1-1
D: .
size: .
V: TRBV27
CDR3: CASRTTGLVTRPTEAFF
DNA: TGTGCCAGCAGAACAACAGGGTTGGTTACCCGTCCCACTGAAGCTTTCTTT

J: TRBJ2-3
D: .
size: .
V: TRBV9
CDR3: CASSVEGRGGTDTQYF
DNA: TGTGCCAGCAGCGTAGAGGGCAGGGGTGGGACAGATACGCAGTATTTT

J: TRBJ2-2
D: TRBD1
size: .
V: TRBV7-9
CDR3: CASRSLPGQGNTGELFF
DNA: TGTGCCAGCAGATCGCTACCGGGACAGGGGAACACCGGGGAGCTGTTTTTT

J: TRBJ2-7
D: TRBD1
size: once
V: TRBV28
CDR3: CASTQTSQGASEQYF
DNA: TGTGCCAGCACTCAAACTTCCCAGGGGGCTTCCGAGCAGTACTTC

J: TRBJ2-7
D: .
size: .
V: TRBV6-6
CDR3: CASSRYESSYEQYF
DNA: TGTGCCAGCAGTCGTTACGAGAGCTCCTACGAGCAGTACTTC

J: TRBJ2-5
D: .
size: once
V: TRBV27
CDR3: CASSFGGNQETQYF
DNA: TGTGCCAGCAGTTTTGGCGGGAACCAAGAGACCCAGTACTTC

J: TRBJ2-4
D: .
size: .
V: TRBV11-2
CDR3: CASLRGTGSFAKNIQYF
DNA: TGTGCCAGCCTTCGGGGAACCGGCAGCTTTGCCAAAAACATTCAGTACTTC

J: TRBJ2-3
D: TRBD2
size: .
V: TRBV9
CDR3: CASSGDRLAVSTDTQYF
DNA: TGTGCCAGCAGCGGGGATCGACTAGCGGTAAGCACAGATACGCAGTATTTT

J: TRBJ2-5
D: .
size: .
V: TRBV21-1
CDR3: CASSKGGPRETQYF
DNA: TGTGCCAGCAGCAAAGGGGGGCCCCGGGAGACCCAGTACTTC

J: TRBJ2-3
D: .
size: .
V: TRBV7-2
CDR3: CASSFGMGQGDTQYF
DNA: TGTGCCAGCAGCTTCGGAATGGGCCAGGGAGATACGCAGTATTTT